This passage covers 14 T cell receptor beta chains from one sample sequenced in a study of cytomegalovirus exposure and HLA in healthy donors. In the PCR, 60 Vbeta and 13 Jbeta primers were used. TCRdb keeps only in-frame clones here, not all; method: immunoSEQ multiplex PCR. The sample lists 100,000 to 120,000 clones, over 70% occurring once. Sequencing was performed on PBMCs. Every receptor here comes from a woman between 35 and 50 years old in good health and CMV-seropositive.

Note on this clone: A junction end diverges from the germline sequence, so it may reflect a read error. The chain couples TRBV7-9 to TRBJ1-1, with D unclear. This CDR3 is built from 11 residues. Looked up from germline, CDR1 is SEHNR and CDR2 is FQNEAQ (reference sequence). The CDR3 DNA sequence: TGTTCCAGCAGTCCCCAGTCTGAAGCTTTCTTT. Translating gives CSSSPQSEAFF. The full variable domain, with the rest looked up from reference TRBV7-9 and TRBJ1-1, is DTGVSQNPRHKITKRGQNVTFRCDPISEHNRLYWYRQTLGQGPEFLTYFQNEAQLEKSRLLSDRFSAERPKGSFSTLEIQRTEQGDSAMYLCSSSPQSEAFFGQGTRLTVV.

The rearrangement joins TRBV27 to TRBJ2-7, with D perhaps matching TRBD2 (5 bases). CDR1 is MNHEY and CDR2 is SMNVEV in the germline V gene (reference sequence). This CDR3 comprises 15 residues. V lost 6 bases and J lost 2, with 17 bases in between. CDR3 amino acids: CASRTTLAGTYEQYF. CDR3 in DNA: TGTGCCAGCAGGACTACCCTGGCGGGTACCTACGAGCAGTACTTC.

This rearrangement joins TRBV19 to TRBJ1-1; D unresolved. CDR3 length: 14 amino acids. CDR1 and CDR2 from the germline V gene are LNHDA and SQIVND (reference sequence). Trimming removed 3 bases from V and 0 bases from J, with 8 bases in between. CDR3 loop: CASSIGQVNTEAFF. CDR3 in DNA: TGTGCCAGTAGTATTGGGCAGGTGAACACTGAAGCTTTCTTT.

The J gene is TRBJ2-2, the V gene TRBV11-3, with TRBD1 identical over 9 bases. The V segment lost 5 bases and the J segment 8 bases; nucleotides outside the gene matches: 12. Germline V gene lookup returns CDR1 SGHNT and CDR2 YENEEA. This CDR3 has 16 residues. The DNA of the CDR3 is TGTGCCAGCAGCCCCCGGACAGGGGCACAGGGAGGGGAGCTGTTTTTT. The encoded protein is CASSPRTGAQGGELFF.

This chain links TRBV5-1 with TRBJ2-1; D uncertain. The CDR3 consists of 15 residues. Germline loops: CDR1 SGHRS, CDR2 YFSETQ. V was pared by 1 base and J by 0 bases, with 8 bases between. The CDR3 DNA reads as TGCGCCAGCAGCTTGTCGCGTAGCTCCTACAATGAGCAGTTCTTC. It is translated as CASSLSRSSYNEQFF.

The V call is TRBV19, the J call TRBJ2-1, with 11 positions matching TRBD2. CDR3 length: 16 amino acids. CDR1 and CDR2 (germline): LNHDA, SQIVND (reference sequence). Trimming removed 2 bases from V and 5 bases from J; junction bases left unmatched: 5. The CDR3 region has the DNA TGTGCCAGTAGTATATCGGGACTAGCGGTGAACAATGAGCAGTTCTTC. Protein: CASSISGLAVNNEQFF. The full variable domain, rest sourced from reference TRBV19 and TRBJ2-1, is DGGITQSPKYLFRKEGQNVTLSCEQNLNHDAMYWYRQDPGQGLRLIYYSQIVNDFQKGDIAEGYSVSREKKESFPLTVTSAQKNPTAFYLCASSISGLAVNNEQFFGPGTRLTVL.

This clone came up a few times. The rearrangement uses TRBV15 and TRBJ1-5; D perhaps matches TRBD1 (6 bases). Trimming cost V 3 bases and J 6 bases, with 18 bases left between them. The germline CDR1 and CDR2 sequences are LNHNV and YYDKDF (reference sequence). There are 16 residues in the CDR3. The CDR3 coding sequence is TGTGCCACCAGCAGGATAACAGGGAAAGGGACTCAGCCCCAGCATTTT. It specifies CATSRITGKGTQPQHF.

This clone has just a few counts. The J gene is TRBJ2-7, the V gene TRBV9; D is undetermined. Trimming took 0 bases from V and 3 from J, leaving 13 bases between them. This CDR3 spans 15 amino acids. Germline values: CDR1 SGDLS, CDR2 YYNGEE. The CDR3 reads CASSVATNYFYEQYF. The CDR3 nucleotides read TGTGCCAGCAGCGTAGCTACGAACTACTTCTACGAGCAGTACTTC.

V usage is TRBV27 and J usage is TRBJ1-4, with 7 nucleotides matching TRBD1. This CDR3 has 13 residues. V shed 6 bases, J shed 7 bases, and the junction held 5 bases outside the gene matches. Germline CDR1 is MNHEY and CDR2 is SMNVEV (reference sequence). The CDR3 region is CASSPGTAEKLFF. Written as DNA, the CDR3 is TGTGCCAGCAGCCCGGGGACAGCTGAAAAACTGTTTTTT.

This clone has just a few counts. The genes are TRBV5-1 and TRBJ2-2; a weak D match, TRBD1 (6 bases). Trimming stripped 3 bases from V and 6 bases from J, with 18 bases between. The CDR3 runs to 16 residues. CDR1 SGHRS and CDR2 YFSETQ come from the germline V gene. Written as DNA, the CDR3 is TGCGCCAGCAGCTCCGTCCTAACAAGGGGGTCCGGGGAGCTGTTTTTT. This translates into CASSSVLTRGSGELFF.

The gene calls are TRBV5-1 and TRBJ1-4; D not resolved. This CDR3 contains 16 residues. Germline CDR1 and CDR2: SGHRS and YFSETQ. Trimming stripped 4 bases from V and 5 bases from J, with 18 bases between. DNA for the CDR3: TGCGCCAGCAGCCCTAACCCCCAGGTTAGGAATGAAAAACTGTTTTTT. This translates into CASSPNPQVRNEKLFF.

This clone occurred a few times. This chain uses TRBV7-8 with TRBJ1-4; D may be TRBD1 (6 bases). Germline V CDR1 and CDR2: SGHVS, FQNEAQ. CDR3 length equals 18 residues. Trimming took 1 base from V and 7 from J, leaving 22 bases between them. CDR3 region: CASSLGSVRDITGEKLFF. CDR3 DNA: TGTGCCAGCAGCTTAGGTTCGGTCAGGGACATAACTGGTGAAAAACTGTTTTTT. Supplemented by reference TRBV7-8 and TRBJ1-4, the full variable domain reads GAGVSQSPRYKVAKRGQDVALRCDPISGHVSLFWYQQALGQGPEFLTYFQNEAQLDKSGLPSDRFFAERPEGSVSTLKIQRTQQEDSAVYLCASSLGSVRDITGEKLFFGSGTQLSVL.

The chain has TRBV28 and TRBJ2-3, with D perhaps TRBD2 (6 bases). Looked up from germline, CDR1 is MDHEN and CDR2 is SYDVKM. The V end lost 3 bases, the J end lost 1 base, and 11 bases lay between the germline ends. The CDR3 covers 15 residues. CDR3 region: CASSFYGTRTDTQYF. CDR3 DNA: TGTGCCAGCAGTTTTTACGGGACTCGCACAGATACGCAGTATTTT.

V is TRBV5-8 and J is TRBJ2-3, with D possibly being TRBD1 (6 bases). Per germline, CDR1 SGHTS and CDR2 YDEGEE. V was cut by 2 bases and J by 2 bases, with 18 bases left in between. The CDR3 contains 17 residues. CDR3 region: CASSFGLGRGVTDTQYF. In DNA form, the CDR3 reads TGTGCCAGCAGCTTTGGGTTGGGCAGGGGAGTCACAGATACGCAGTATTTT.